Listed below are T cell receptor beta chains from one sample, sequenced in a study of immune cell composition in non-small cell lung cancer. Repertoires were generated with immunoSEQ multiplex PCR, while TCRdb's copy carries only in-frame clones and drops some. The repertoire has over 12,000 clones, roughly two thirds of them found once; the top ten carry under 10%. Sequencing input: lung tumor tissue. These receptors originate from a human donor with non-small cell lung cancer. Both conserved end residues are part of each CDR3. Each record gives: V gene, J gene, clone size, D gene, CDR3 protein, CDR3 DNA. The D gene is left open where the match is weak. For some rows the clone size is stated as once, few or many, or as a class when expanded; others skip it.

TRBV7-9	TRBJ1-1	.	.	CASSFLRGWDTEAFF	TGTGCCAGCAGCTTTTTAAGGGGATGGGACACTGAAGCTTTCTTT
TRBV4-3	TRBJ1-2	.	TRBD1	CASSETGDYGYTF	TGCGCCAGCAGTGAGACAGGGGACTATGGCTACACCTTC
TRBV7-9	TRBJ1-5	.	TRBD1	CASSDGTGGIQPQHF	TGTGCCAGCAGCGACGGGACAGGGGGCATTCAGCCCCAGCATTTT
TRBV4-2	TRBJ1-2	few	.	CASGGHNYGYTF	TGTGCCAGTGGGGGACATAACTATGGCTACACCTTC
TRBV7-2	TRBJ2-2	.	TRBD2	CASSSSGGITGELFF	TGTGCCAGCAGCTCTAGCGGGGGGATAACCGGGGAGCTGTTTTTT
TRBV18	TRBJ1-2	once	.	CASSPRSDGQLSF	TGTGCCAGCTCACCGAGAAGTGACGGACAGCTCTCCTTC
TRBV19	TRBJ2-7	.	TRBD2	CASSSQRGLYEQYF	TGTGCCAGTAGCTCACAGCGGGGCCTCTACGAGCAGTACTTC
TRBV18	TRBJ2-7	.	TRBD1	CASSARTGIGEQYF	TGTGCCAGCTCGGCTAGGACAGGGATCGGCGAGCAGTACTTC
TRBV7-2	TRBJ2-7	.	.	CASSPGVEQYF	TGTGCCAGCAGCCCCGGGGTTGAGCAGTACTTC
TRBV9	TRBJ1-5	.	.	CASSVSDSLYQPQHF	TGTGCCAGCAGCGTATCGGACAGTCTCTATCAGCCCCAGCATTTT
TRBV9	TRBJ2-5	.	TRBD2	CASSVIASGQETQYF	TGTGCCAGCAGCGTTATCGCTAGCGGCCAAGAGACCCAGTACTTC
TRBV10-3	TRBJ2-3	.	TRBD2	CAISAAGGSTDTQYF	TGTGCCATCAGTGCAGCGGGGGGTAGCACAGATACGCAGTATTTT
TRBV11-2	TRBJ2-5	.	.	CASSSSGGPETQYF	TGTGCCAGCAGCTCATCGGGGGGCCCAGAGACCCAGTACTTC
TRBV9	TRBJ2-5	.	.	CASSVGPIQETQYF	TGTGCCAGCAGCGTAGGTCCAATCCAAGAGACCCAGTACTTC
TRBV5-1	TRBJ1-2	once	.	CASSDPGLEYGYTF	TGCGCCAGCAGCGACCCAGGGTTGGAGTATGGCTACACCTTC
TRBV4-2	TRBJ2-5	once	.	CASSRSWTGRGETQYF	TGTGCCAGCAGCCGATCATGGACAGGGCGGGGGGAGACCCAGTACTTC
TRBV5-4	TRBJ2-1	.	TRBD2	CASSTTGGSAHEQFF	TGTGCCAGCAGCACTACGGGGGGGTCGGCCCATGAGCAGTTCTTC
TRBV30	TRBJ1-1	.	TRBD1	CAWRMTGETEAFF	TGTGCCTGGAGGATGACAGGGGAAACTGAAGCTTTCTTT